This TCR beta chain was recovered during a study of PD-L1 blockade in urothelial cancer. Whole-study findings and limits: TCR clonality was measured in pretreatment peripheral blood. Clonality below the median predicted better survival.

This clone was counted between two and nine times. What it binds is not known. Time point noted: pretreatment peripheral blood. Assay used: immunoSEQ multiplex PCR; TCRdb lists only in-frame clones, some missing. This table has about 95,000 clones, roughly 87% appearing once. Germline CDR1 SGHTA, CDR2 FQGNSA. The CDR3 loop spans 15 amino acids. V was cut by 2 bases and J by 3 bases, with 11 bases left in between. The chain recombines TRBV7-2 with TRBJ1-3; no clear D gene. The sequence derives from a man in his sixties with urothelial cancer. The sequencing here drew on PBMCs, taken around atezolizumab (anti-PD-L1) treatment. CDR3 nucleotide sequence: TGTGCCAGCAGCTTACAGGCCGGTGGTGGAAACACCATATATTTT. The encoded protein is CASSLQAGGGNTIYF.